This T cell receptor (beta chain) emerged from a study of blood T cell repertoires in COVID-19. The sample holds one count of this clone. Here immunoSEQ multiplex PCR was the method, and the copy in TCRdb shows in-frame clones only, minus some. The table shows 130,000 or so clones, with approximately 90% occurring only once. V was trimmed by 6 bases and J by 6 bases, leaving 12 bases between them. The germline CDR1 and CDR2 sequences are MNHNY and SVGAGI (reference sequence). There are 14 residues in the CDR3. The sequenced material came from peripheral blood. The chain is built from TRBV6-6 and TRBJ1-6; D possibly corresponds to TRBD1 (6 bases). The sequence was collected from a man between 45 and 60 years old with acute or convalescent COVID-19. The CDR3 DNA sequence: TGTGCCAGCAGGGCTGGGACATCTAATTCACCCCTCCACTTT. Its translation is CASRAGTSNSPLHF.